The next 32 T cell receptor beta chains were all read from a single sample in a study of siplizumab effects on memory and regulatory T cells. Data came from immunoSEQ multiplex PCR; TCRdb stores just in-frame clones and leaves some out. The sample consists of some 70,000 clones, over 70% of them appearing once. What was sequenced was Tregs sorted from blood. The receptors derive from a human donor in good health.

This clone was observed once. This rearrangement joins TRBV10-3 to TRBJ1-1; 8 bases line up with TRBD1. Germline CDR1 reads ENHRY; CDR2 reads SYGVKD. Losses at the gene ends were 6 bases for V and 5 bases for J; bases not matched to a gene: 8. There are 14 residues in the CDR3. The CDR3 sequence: CAIRTTGGGTEAFF. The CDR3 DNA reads TGTGCCATCAGAACTACAGGGGGAGGGACTGAAGCTTTCTTT.

CDR3 nucleotides: TGTGCCAGCAGCTCGGGACAGGGGGCGAGGGGCTACACCTTC. It is translated as CASSSGQGARGYTF. This sequence joins TRBV5-6 and TRBJ1-2, with 12 bases lining up with TRBD1. With V trimmed by 3 bases and J by 8 bases, 5 bases remained unmatched. From germline, CDR1 is SGHDT and CDR2 YYEEEE. The CDR3 covers 14 residues.

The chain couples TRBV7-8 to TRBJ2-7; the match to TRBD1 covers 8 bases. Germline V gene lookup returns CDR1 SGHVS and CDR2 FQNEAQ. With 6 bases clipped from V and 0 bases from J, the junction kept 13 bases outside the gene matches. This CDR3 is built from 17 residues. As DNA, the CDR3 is TGTGCCAGCAGACTTATAGTAGGAACAGGGGGCTCCTACGAGCAGTACTTC. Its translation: CASRLIVGTGGSYEQYF.

The CDR3, as DNA: TGTGCCAGCAGCCTCCGGGACGGCTCTAACACCGGGGAGCTGTTTTTT. Protein: CASSLRDGSNTGELFF. The chain uses TRBV7-8 and TRBJ2-2; D may correspond to TRBD1 or TRBD2 (5 bases each). The length of the CDR3 is 16 residues. The ends were cut back, 5 bases at V and 2 bases at J, with 15 bases in the middle. Germline V lookup: CDR1 SGHVS, CDR2 FQNEAQ.

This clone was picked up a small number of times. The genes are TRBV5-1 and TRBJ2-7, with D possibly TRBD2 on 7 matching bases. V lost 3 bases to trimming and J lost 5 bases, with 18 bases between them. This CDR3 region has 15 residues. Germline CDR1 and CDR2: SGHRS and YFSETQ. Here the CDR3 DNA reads TGCGCCAGCAGCTATGGGGGGGACACCCACCACGAGCAGTACTTC. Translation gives CASSYGGDTHHEQYF.

CDR3 bases: TGCGCCAGCAGCTTCGGACTAGCGGGAGGGACCTACGAGCAGTACTTC. This translates into CASSFGLAGGTYEQYF. The chain couples TRBV5-1 to TRBJ2-7; TRBD2 agrees at 15 bases. This CDR3 comprises 16 residues. V dropped 2 bases and J dropped 2; count of bases not matched to a gene: 2. The V gene's germline CDR1 is SGHRS and CDR2 YFSETQ.

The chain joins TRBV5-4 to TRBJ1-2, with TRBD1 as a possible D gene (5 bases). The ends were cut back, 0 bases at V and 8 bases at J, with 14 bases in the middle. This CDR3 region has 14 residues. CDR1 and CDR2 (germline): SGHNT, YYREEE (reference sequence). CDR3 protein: CASSLGGQGWGYTF. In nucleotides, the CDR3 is TGTGCCAGCAGCTTGGGTGGCCAGGGCTGGGGCTACACCTTC.

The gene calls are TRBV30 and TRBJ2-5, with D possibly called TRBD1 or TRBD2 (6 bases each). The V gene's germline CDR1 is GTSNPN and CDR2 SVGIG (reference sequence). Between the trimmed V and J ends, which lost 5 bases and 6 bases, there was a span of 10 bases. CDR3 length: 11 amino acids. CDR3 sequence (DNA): TGTGCCTGGGGAGGGGGGAAGACCCAGTACTTC. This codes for CAWGGGKTQYF. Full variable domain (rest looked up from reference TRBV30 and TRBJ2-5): SQTIHQWPATLVQPVGSPLSLECTVEGTSNPNLYWYRQAAGRGLQLLFYSVGIGQISSEVPQNLSASRPQDRQFILSSKKLLLSDSGFYLCAWGGGKTQYFGPGTRLLVL.

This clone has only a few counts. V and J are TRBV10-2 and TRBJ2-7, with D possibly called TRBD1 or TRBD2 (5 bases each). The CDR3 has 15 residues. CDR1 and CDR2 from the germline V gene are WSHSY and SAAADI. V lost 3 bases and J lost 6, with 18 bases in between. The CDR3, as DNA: TGCGCCAGCAGTGATCGTACAGGACTCGTCTCCGAGCAGTACTTC. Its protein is CASSDRTGLVSEQYF.

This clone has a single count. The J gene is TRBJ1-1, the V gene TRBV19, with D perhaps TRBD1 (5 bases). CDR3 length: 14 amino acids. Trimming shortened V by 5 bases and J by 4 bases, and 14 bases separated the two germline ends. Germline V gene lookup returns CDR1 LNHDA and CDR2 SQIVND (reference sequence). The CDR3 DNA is TGTGCCAGTAGTGAACCAGGGTGGGGCACTGAAGCTTTCTTT. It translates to CASSEPGWGTEAFF.

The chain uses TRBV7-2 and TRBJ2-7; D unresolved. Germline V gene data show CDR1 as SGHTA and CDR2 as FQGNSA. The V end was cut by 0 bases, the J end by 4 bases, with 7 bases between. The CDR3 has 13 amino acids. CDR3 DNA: TGTGCCAGCAGCTTAGCAGGTTTTTACGAGCAGTACTTC. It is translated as CASSLAGFYEQYF. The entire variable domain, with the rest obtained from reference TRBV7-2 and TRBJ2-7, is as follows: GAGVSQSPSNKVTEKGKDVELRCDPISGHTALYWYRQSLGQGLEFLIYFQGNSAPDKSGLPSDRFSAERTGGSVSTLTIQRTQQEDSAVYLCASSLAGFYEQYFGPGTRLTVT.

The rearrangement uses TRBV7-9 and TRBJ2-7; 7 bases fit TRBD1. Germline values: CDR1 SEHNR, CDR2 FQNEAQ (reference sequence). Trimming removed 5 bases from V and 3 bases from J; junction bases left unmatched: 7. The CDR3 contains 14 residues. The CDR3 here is CASSVRDSYYEQYF. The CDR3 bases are TGTGCCAGCAGCGTTCGGGACAGTTACTACGAGCAGTACTTC.

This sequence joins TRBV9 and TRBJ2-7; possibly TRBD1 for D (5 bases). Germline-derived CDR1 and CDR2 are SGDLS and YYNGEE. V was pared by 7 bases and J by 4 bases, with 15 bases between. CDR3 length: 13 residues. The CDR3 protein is CASGQGVGYEQYF. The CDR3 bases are TGTGCCAGCGGACAAGGGGTGGGTTACGAGCAGTACTTC.

CDR3: CASSTRAGGLSSQPQHF. CDR3 coding DNA: TGTGCCAGCAGTACAAGGGCAGGGGGCCTATCTAGCCAGCCCCAGCATTTT. The chain employs TRBV28 and TRBJ1-5; 8 bases are a match to TRBD1. V gave up 5 bases and J gave up 7 bases; unmatched junction bases: 16. The CDR3 is made up of 17 amino acids. The V gene's germline CDR1 is MDHEN and CDR2 SYDVKM.

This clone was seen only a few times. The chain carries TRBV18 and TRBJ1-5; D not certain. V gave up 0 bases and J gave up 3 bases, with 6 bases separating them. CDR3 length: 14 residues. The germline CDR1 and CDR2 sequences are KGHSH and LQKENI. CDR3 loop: CASSPPAPNQPQHF. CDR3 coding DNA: TGTGCCAGCTCACCACCGGCACCCAATCAGCCCCAGCATTTT.

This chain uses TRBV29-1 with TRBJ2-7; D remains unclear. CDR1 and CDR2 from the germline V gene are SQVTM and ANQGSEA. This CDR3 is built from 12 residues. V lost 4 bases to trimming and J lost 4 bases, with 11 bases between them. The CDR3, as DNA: TGCAGCGTTGTAACGCTTCGATACGAGCAGTACTTC. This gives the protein CSVVTLRYEQYF.

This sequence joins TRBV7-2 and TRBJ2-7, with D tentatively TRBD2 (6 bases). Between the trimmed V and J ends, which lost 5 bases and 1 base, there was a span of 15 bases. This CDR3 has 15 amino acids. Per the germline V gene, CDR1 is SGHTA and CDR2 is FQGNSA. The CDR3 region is CASSPRRALSYEQYF. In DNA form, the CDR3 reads TGTGCCAGCAGCCCAAGGAGGGCGCTATCCTACGAGCAGTACTTC.

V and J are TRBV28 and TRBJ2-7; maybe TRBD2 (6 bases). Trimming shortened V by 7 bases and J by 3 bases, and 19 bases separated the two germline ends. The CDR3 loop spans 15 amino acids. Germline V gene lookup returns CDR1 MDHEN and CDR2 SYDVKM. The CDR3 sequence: CASTPQGGANYEQYF. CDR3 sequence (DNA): TGTGCCAGCACCCCTCAAGGAGGGGCCAACTACGAGCAGTACTTC.

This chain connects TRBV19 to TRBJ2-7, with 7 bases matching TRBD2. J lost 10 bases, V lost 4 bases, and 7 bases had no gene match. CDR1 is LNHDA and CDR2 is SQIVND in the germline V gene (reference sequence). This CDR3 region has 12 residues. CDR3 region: CASSNRGSLQYF. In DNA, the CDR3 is TGTGCCAGTAGTAACCGCGGGAGTCTCCAGTACTTC.

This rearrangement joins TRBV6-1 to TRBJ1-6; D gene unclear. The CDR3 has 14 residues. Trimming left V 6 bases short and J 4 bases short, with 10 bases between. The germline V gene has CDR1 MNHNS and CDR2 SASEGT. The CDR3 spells CASRSRSYNSPLHF. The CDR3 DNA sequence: TGTGCCAGCAGGTCCAGGTCTTATAATTCACCCCTCCACTTT.

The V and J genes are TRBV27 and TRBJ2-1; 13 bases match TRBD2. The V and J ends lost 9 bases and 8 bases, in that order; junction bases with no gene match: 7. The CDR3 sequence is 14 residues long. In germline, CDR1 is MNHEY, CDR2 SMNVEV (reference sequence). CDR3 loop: CASRLAGGWDEQFF. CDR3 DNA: TGTGCCAGTCGACTAGCGGGAGGTTGGGATGAGCAGTTCTTC.

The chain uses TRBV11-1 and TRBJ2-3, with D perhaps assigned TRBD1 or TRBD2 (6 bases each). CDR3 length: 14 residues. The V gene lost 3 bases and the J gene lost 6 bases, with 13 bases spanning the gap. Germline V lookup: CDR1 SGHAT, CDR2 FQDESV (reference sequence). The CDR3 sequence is CASSFGGGWDTQYF. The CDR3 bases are TGTGCCAGCAGCTTCGGAGGGGGTTGGGATACGCAGTATTTT.

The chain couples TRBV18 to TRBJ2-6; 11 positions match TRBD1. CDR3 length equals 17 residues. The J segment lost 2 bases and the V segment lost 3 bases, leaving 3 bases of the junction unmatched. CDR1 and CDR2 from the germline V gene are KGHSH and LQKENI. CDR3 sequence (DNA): TGTGCCAGCTCACCCGGGACAGGGGGAGCTGGGGCCAACGTCCTGACTTTC. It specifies CASSPGTGGAGANVLTF.

CDR3 in DNA: TGCGCCAGCAGCTTTTCCAGGGTGGCCACCGGGGAGCTGTTTTTT. It encodes CASSFSRVATGELFF. V is TRBV5-1 and J is TRBJ2-2; the D gene is possibly TRBD1 (5 bases). Trimming removed 2 bases from V and 4 bases from J, with 12 bases in between. This CDR3 is 15 amino acids long. Germline V gene lookup returns CDR1 SGHRS and CDR2 YFSETQ. Full variable domain (remainder filled in from reference TRBV5-1 and TRBJ2-2): KAGVTQTPRYLIKTRGQQVTLSCSPISGHRSVSWYQQTPGQGLQFLFEYFSETQRNKGNFPGRFSGRQFSNSRSEMNVSTLELGDSALYLCASSFSRVATGELFFGEGSRLTVL.

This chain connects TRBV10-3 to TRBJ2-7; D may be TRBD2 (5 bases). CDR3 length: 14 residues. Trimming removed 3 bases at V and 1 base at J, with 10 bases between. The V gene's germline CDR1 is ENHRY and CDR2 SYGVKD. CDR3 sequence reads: CAISEWESSYEQYF. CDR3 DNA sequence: TGTGCCATCAGTGAATGGGAGAGTTCCTACGAGCAGTACTTC.

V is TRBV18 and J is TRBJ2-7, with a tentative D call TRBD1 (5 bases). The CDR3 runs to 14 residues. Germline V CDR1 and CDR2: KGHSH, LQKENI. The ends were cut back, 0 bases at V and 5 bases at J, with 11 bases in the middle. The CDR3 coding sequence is TGTGCCAGCTCACCACCCCAGACAGTCGACGAGCAGTACTTC. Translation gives CASSPPQTVDEQYF.

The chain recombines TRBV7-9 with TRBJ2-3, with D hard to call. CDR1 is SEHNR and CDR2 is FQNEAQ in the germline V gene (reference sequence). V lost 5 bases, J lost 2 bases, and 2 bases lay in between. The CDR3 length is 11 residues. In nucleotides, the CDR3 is TGTGCCAGCAGCATCACAGATACGCAGTATTTT. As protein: CASSITDTQYF.

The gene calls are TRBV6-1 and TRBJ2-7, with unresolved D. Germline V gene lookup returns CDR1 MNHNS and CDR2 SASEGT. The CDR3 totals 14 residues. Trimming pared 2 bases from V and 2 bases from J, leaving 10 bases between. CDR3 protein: CASSEPGNPYEQYF. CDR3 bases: TGTGCCAGCAGTGAACCGGGCAACCCCTACGAGCAGTACTTC.

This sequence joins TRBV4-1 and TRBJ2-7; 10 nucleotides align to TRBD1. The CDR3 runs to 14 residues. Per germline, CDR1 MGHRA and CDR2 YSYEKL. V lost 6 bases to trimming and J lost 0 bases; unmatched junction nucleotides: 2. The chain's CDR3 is CASRRDRGSYEQYF. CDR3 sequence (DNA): TGCGCCAGCAGGAGGGACAGGGGCTCCTACGAGCAGTACTTC.

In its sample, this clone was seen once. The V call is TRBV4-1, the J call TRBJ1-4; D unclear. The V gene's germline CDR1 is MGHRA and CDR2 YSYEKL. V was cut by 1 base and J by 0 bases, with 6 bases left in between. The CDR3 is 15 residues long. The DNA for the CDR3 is TGCGCCAGCAGCCAAGGGCAGGCAACTAATGAAAAACTGTTTTTT. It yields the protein CASSQGQATNEKLFF.

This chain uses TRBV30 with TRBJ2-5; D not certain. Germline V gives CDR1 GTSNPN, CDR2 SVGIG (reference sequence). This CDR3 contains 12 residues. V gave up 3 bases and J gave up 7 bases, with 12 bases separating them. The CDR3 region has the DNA TGTGCCTGGAGCTACCGGTTTTTGACCCAGTACTTC. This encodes CAWSYRFLTQYF. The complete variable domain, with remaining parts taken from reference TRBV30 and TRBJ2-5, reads SQTIHQWPATLVQPVGSPLSLECTVEGTSNPNLYWYRQAAGRGLQLLFYSVGIGQISSEVPQNLSASRPQDRQFILSSKKLLLSDSGFYLCAWSYRFLTQYFGPGTRLLVL.

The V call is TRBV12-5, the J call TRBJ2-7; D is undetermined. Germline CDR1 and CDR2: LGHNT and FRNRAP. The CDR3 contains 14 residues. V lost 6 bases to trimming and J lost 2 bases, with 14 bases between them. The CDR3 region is CASGLRTETYEQYF. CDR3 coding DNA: TGTGCTAGTGGCCTACGGACGGAAACCTACGAGCAGTACTTC.